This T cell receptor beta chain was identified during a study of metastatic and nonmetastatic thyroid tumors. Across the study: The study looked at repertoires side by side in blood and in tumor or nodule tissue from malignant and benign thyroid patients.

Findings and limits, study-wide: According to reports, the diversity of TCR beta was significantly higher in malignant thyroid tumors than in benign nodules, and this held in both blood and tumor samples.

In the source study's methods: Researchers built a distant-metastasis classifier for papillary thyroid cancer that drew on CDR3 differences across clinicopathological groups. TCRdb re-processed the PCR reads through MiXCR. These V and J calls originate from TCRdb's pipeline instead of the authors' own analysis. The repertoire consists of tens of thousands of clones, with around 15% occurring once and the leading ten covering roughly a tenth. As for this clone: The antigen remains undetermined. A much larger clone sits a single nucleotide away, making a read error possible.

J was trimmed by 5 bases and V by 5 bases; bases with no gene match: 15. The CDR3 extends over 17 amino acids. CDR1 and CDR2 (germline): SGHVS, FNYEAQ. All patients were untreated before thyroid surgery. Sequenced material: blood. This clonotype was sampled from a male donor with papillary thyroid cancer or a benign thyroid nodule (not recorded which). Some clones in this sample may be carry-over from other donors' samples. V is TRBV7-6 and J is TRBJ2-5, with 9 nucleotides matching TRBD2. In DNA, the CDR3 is TGTGCCAGCAGCGCCGGGACTAGCTCCTTTGTGGGGGAGACCCAGTACTTC. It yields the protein CASSAGTSSFVGETQYF.